The 28 T cell receptor beta chains given below trace back to one sample, sequenced in a study of blood T cell repertoires in COVID-19. Here immunoSEQ multiplex PCR was the method, and the copy in TCRdb shows in-frame clones only, minus some. This table holds 540,000 or so clones, less than 90% found once. Source material: peripheral blood. The receptors shown here come from a woman between 50 and 59 years old with COVID-19, enrolled during active disease.

The chain joins TRBV29-1 to TRBJ1-2; the D is unclear. CDR1 is SQVTM and CDR2 is ANQGSEA in the germline V gene. V lost 3 bases and J 5 bases, leaving 7 bases between the germline ends. The CDR3 spans 11 residues. The CDR3 sequence: CSVEARYGYTF. CDR3 DNA: TGCAGCGTTGAGGCACGATATGGCTACACCTTC. Together with reference TRBV29-1 and TRBJ1-2, the CDR3 gives the full variable domain: SAVISQKPSRDICQRGTSLTIQCQVDSQVTMMFWYRQQPGQSLTLIATANQGSEATYESGFVIDKFPISRPNLTFSTLTVSNMSPEDSSIYLCSVEARYGYTFGSGTRLTVV.

The chain employs TRBV5-5 and TRBJ1-1; D is perhaps TRBD1 (5 bases). The germline V gene has CDR1 SGHKS and CDR2 YYEKEE (reference sequence). The CDR3 runs to 15 residues. Trimming took 3 bases from V and 1 from J, leaving 13 bases between them. This CDR3 is CASSSLGGRNTEAFF. CDR3 DNA: TGTGCCAGCAGCTCCCTCGGGGGGAGGAACACTGAAGCTTTCTTT. Based on the CDR3 plus reference TRBV5-5 and TRBJ1-1, the full variable domain is DAGVTQSPTHLIKTRGQQVTLRCSPISGHKSVSWYQQVLGQGPQFIFQYYEKEERGRGNFPDRFSARQFPNYSSELNVNALLLGDSALYLCASSSLGGRNTEAFFGQGTRLTVV.

The chain recombines TRBV9 with TRBJ2-1; 7 bases are a match to TRBD1. In germline, CDR1 is SGDLS, CDR2 YYNGEE. V lost 4 bases and J lost 3; bases outside the gene matches: 4. The CDR3 totals 14 residues. CDR3 coding DNA: TGTGCCAGCAGCTTCCGACAGGGCTACAATGAGCAGTTCTTC. It encodes CASSFRQGYNEQFF.

This chain uses TRBV19 with TRBJ2-1; TRBD2 aligns across 13 bases. The CDR3 loop spans 19 amino acids. J lost 4 bases, V lost 6 bases, and 15 bases had no gene match. Germline CDR1 and CDR2: LNHDA and SQIVND (reference sequence). The CDR3 reads CASRGYGLAGVRGYNEQFF. CDR3 DNA: TGTGCCAGTAGGGGATACGGACTAGCGGGGGTAAGAGGATACAATGAGCAGTTCTTC.

The chain recombines TRBV19 with TRBJ1-4; D is uncertain. CDR3 length: 15 residues. The V end was cut by 1 base, the J end by 8 bases, with 14 bases between. The germline V gene encodes CDR1 LNHDA and CDR2 SQIVND (reference sequence). This CDR3 is CASSIGAGIGEKLFF. CDR3 in DNA: TGTGCCAGTAGTATAGGGGCGGGGATTGGGGAAAAACTGTTTTTT. Complete variable domain (other parts from reference TRBV19 and TRBJ1-4): DGGITQSPKYLFRKEGQNVTLSCEQNLNHDAMYWYRQDPGQGLRLIYYSQIVNDFQKGDIAEGYSVSREKKESFPLTVTSAQKNPTAFYLCASSIGAGIGEKLFFGSGTQLSVL.

The V gene is TRBV30, the J gene TRBJ2-3; TRBD1 might be the D (6 bases). The CDR3 loop spans 14 amino acids. The germline V gene encodes CDR1 GTSNPN and CDR2 SVGIG (reference sequence). V was clipped by 2 bases and J by 0 bases, with 9 bases between them. The CDR3 here is CAWSPGVSTDTQYF. CDR3 sequence (DNA): TGTGCCTGGAGTCCAGGGGTCAGCACAGATACGCAGTATTTT.

The chain joins TRBV5-1 to TRBJ2-2; 8 positions agree with TRBD2. After removal of 3 bases from V and 7 bases from J, the junction contained 11 bases not matched to a gene. The germline V gene encodes CDR1 SGHRS and CDR2 YFSETQ. The CDR3 loop spans 16 amino acids. CDR3 DNA sequence: TGCGCCAGCAGCTCTCAGCCGGGACTAGAGGGCGGGGAGCTGTTTTTT. It encodes CASSSQPGLEGGELFF.

The V call is TRBV7-9, the J call TRBJ2-7, with 7 bases fitting TRBD1. Looked up from germline, CDR1 is SEHNR and CDR2 is FQNEAQ (reference sequence). The length of the CDR3 is 13 residues. The V segment lost 1 base and the J segment 5 bases; nucleotides outside the gene matches: 2. Here the CDR3 reads CASSLDTGDEQYF. The CDR3 DNA sequence: TGTGCCAGCAGCTTAGACACAGGGGACGAGCAGTACTTC.

This clone was recorded only once. This chain connects TRBV3-1 (or the pseudogene TRBV3-2) to TRBJ1-6; TRBD1 is a possible D gene (5 bases). The CDR3 is 14 residues long. Germline V gene sequence: CDR1 LGHDT, CDR2 YNNKEL (reference sequence). The germline V and J ends were trimmed by 5 bases and 4 bases, with 9 bases remaining between them. DNA of the CDR3: TGTGCCAGCAGCTCCGACAGTTATAATTCACCCCTCCACTTT. Translating it yields CASSSDSYNSPLHF.

The chain is built from TRBV7-8 and TRBJ2-1, with a tentative D call TRBD2 (7 bases). The CDR3 covers 17 residues. V was trimmed by 2 bases and J by 1 base, leaving 15 bases between them. Per germline, CDR1 SGHVS and CDR2 FQNEAQ. The CDR3 DNA reads as TGTGCCAGCAGCTTAAAGAGGGGGGGTGTATCCTACAATGAGCAGTTCTTC. It specifies CASSLKRGGVSYNEQFF. The variable domain in full, with the rest retrieved from reference TRBV7-8 and TRBJ2-1, is GAGVSQSPRYKVAKRGQDVALRCDPISGHVSLFWYQQALGQGPEFLTYFQNEAQLDKSGLPSDRFFAERPEGSVSTLKIQRTQQEDSAVYLCASSLKRGGVSYNEQFFGPGTRLTVL.

V usage is TRBV3-1 (or the pseudogene TRBV3-2) and J usage is TRBJ1-2; D gene ambiguous. The CDR3 sequence is 15 residues long. The ends were cut back, 0 bases at V and 7 bases at J, with 15 bases in the middle. From germline, CDR1 is LGHDT and CDR2 YNNKEL (reference sequence). CDR3 sequence: CASSQEARRVGGYTF. CDR3 nucleotide sequence: TGTGCCAGCAGCCAAGAGGCGCGGAGGGTCGGTGGCTACACCTTC.

This chain links TRBV7-2 with TRBJ1-3; 9 bases match TRBD1. Germline V CDR1 and CDR2: SGHTA, FQGNSA. Unmatched junction bases numbered 10, after V lost 1 base and J lost 0 bases. CDR3 size: 19 residues. CDR3 in DNA: TGTGCCAGCAGCTTAGTGGACAGGGGCTCACCCACCTCTGGAAACACCATATATTTT. It is translated as CASSLVDRGSPTSGNTIYF.

This clone was observed a handful of times. This chain's CDR3 is CASSTEGVRLEKLFF. In nucleotides, the CDR3 is TGTGCCAGCAGTACCGAGGGGGTAAGGCTTGAAAAACTGTTTTTT. The chain links TRBV27 to TRBJ1-4; maybe TRBD1 (6 bases). V lost 5 bases, J lost 7 bases, and 17 bases lay in between. The CDR3 spans 15 residues. The germline gives CDR1 MNHEY, CDR2 SMNVEV (reference sequence).

V and J are TRBV21-1 and TRBJ1-2; TRBD1, the table's D call, was not compared with the DNA. TRBV21-1 is deemed a pseudogene. The CDR3 sequence is 13 residues long. The CDR3 sequence: CAGRHSLYYGYTF. The CDR3 DNA reads TGTGCCGGCCGACACAGCCTATACTATGGCTACACCTTC.

The CDR3 bases are TGTGCCAGCAGTGTGGGCCTACCTGATGGAAACACCATATATTTT. As protein: CASSVGLPDGNTIYF. V usage is TRBV25-1 and J usage is TRBJ1-3, with D uncertain. The germline V gene has CDR1 MGHDK and CDR2 SYGVNS. CDR3 length: 15 amino acids. The V end was cut by 4 bases, the J end by 3 bases, with 13 bases between.

The CDR3 sequence is CASSHEGAPEQYF. The DNA of the CDR3 is TGTGCCAGCAGCCACGAGGGGGCTCCCGAGCAGTACTTC. This rearrangement joins TRBV3-1 (or the pseudogene TRBV3-2) to TRBJ2-7, with TRBD1 identical over 7 bases. This CDR3 comprises 13 residues. The V and J ends lost 3 bases and 6 bases, in that order; junction bases with no gene match: 5. Germline assignment: CDR1 LGHDT and CDR2 YNNKEL (reference sequence).

The gene calls are TRBV10-3 and TRBJ2-1, with D unresolved. V lost 6 bases and J lost 3, with 15 bases in between. Germline values: CDR1 ENHRY, CDR2 SYGVKD. The CDR3 covers 15 residues. The CDR3 coding sequence is TGTGCCATCAGCGCCGGGTCCCCTTTCTACAATGAGCAGTTCTTC. Translating gives CAISAGSPFYNEQFF.

The count of this clone is one. This chain uses TRBV2 with TRBJ2-1, with 7 nucleotides matching TRBD1. This CDR3 contains 17 residues. After removal of 4 bases from V and 4 bases from J, the junction contained 13 bases not matched to a gene. Germline loops: CDR1 SNHLY, CDR2 FYNNEI. CDR3 protein: CASSGLSTGLIYNEQFF. In nucleotides, the CDR3 is TGTGCCAGCAGTGGGCTATCGACAGGGCTTATATACAATGAGCAGTTCTTC.

This sequence joins TRBV2 and TRBJ1-1; no clear D. CDR1 and CDR2 (germline): SNHLY, FYNNEI. With 3 bases removed from V and 1 base from J, the gap between germline ends came to 9 bases. This CDR3 has 14 amino acids. CDR3 nucleotides: TGTGCCAGCAGTGAGTGGTCAGGGAACACTGAAGCTTTCTTT. It translates to CASSEWSGNTEAFF.

The chain links TRBV6-6 to TRBJ2-1; D may be TRBD2 (5 bases). The CDR3 contains 16 residues. V was shortened by 0 bases and J by 0 bases, with 9 bases between the two germline ends. Looked up from germline, CDR1 is MNHNY and CDR2 is SVGAGI (reference sequence). The CDR3 DNA reads as TGTGCCAGCAGTTACTCGTTGGGGAGCTCCTACAATGAGCAGTTCTTC. This gives the protein CASSYSLGSSYNEQFF.

The V and J genes are TRBV9 and TRBJ2-2; 8 bases are a match to TRBD1. Germline V gene data show CDR1 as SGDLS and CDR2 as YYNGEE. The CDR3 sequence is 16 residues long. Germline trimming cut 0 bases from V and 0 bases from J; bases unmatched to any gene: 1. CDR3 sequence: CASSVVDRANTGELFF. The DNA for the CDR3 is TGTGCCAGCAGCGTAGTGGACAGGGCGAACACCGGGGAGCTGTTTTTT.

The chain employs TRBV12-3 or TRBV12-4 and TRBJ2-5; 7 bases are shared with TRBD2. The CDR3 contains 13 residues. V lost 6 bases to trimming and J lost 5 bases; unmatched junction nucleotides: 6. The DNA of the CDR3 is TGTGCCAGCAGCGGGGGGTCCCGGGAGACCCAGTACTTC. The encoded protein is CASSGGSRETQYF.

This clone showed up just once. The V and J genes are TRBV5-3 and TRBJ1-6; 7 bases are shared with TRBD1. TRBV5-3 is designated an ORF whose function remains uncertain. V lost 6 bases, J lost 0 bases, and 12 bases stayed unmatched. The CDR3 consists of 18 residues. The CDR3 nucleotides read TGTGCCAGAAAATTAAGGACAGGTATAAACTCCTATAATTCACCCCTCCACTTT. This sequence encodes CARKLRTGINSYNSPLHF.

The chain's CDR3 is CARSLGRTLINQPQHF. The CDR3 nucleotides are TGTGCCAGAAGCCTCGGGAGGACACTTATCAATCAGCCCCAGCATTTT. This chain links TRBV5-3 with TRBJ1-5; tentatively, D is TRBD1 (5 bases). TRBV5-3 is an ORF, with its function uncertain. V shed 4 bases and J shed 3 bases, with 17 bases lying between them. The CDR3 length is 16 residues.

The table lists this clone with a few counts. In the same sample, other DNA sequences code for this CDR3. This chain joins TRBV27 and TRBJ2-3; D not certain. CDR3 size: 14 residues. Germline V gene sequence: CDR1 MNHEY, CDR2 SMNVEV (reference sequence). V was clipped by 3 bases and J by 0 bases, with 7 bases between them. CDR3 sequence reads: CASSFGYSTDTQYF. The CDR3 bases are TGTGCCAGCAGTTTCGGTTATAGCACAGATACGCAGTATTTT.

The CDR3 is CASSLGGRASSPLHF. For the CDR3, the DNA is TGTGCCAGCAGCTTAGGCGGCAGGGCTAGTTCACCCCTCCACTTT. The rearrangement links TRBV13 to TRBJ1-6; D perhaps matches TRBD1 (5 bases). This CDR3 is 15 amino acids long. Trimming removed 0 bases at V and 9 bases at J, with 12 bases between. CDR1 PRHDT and CDR2 FYEKMQ come from the germline V gene (reference sequence).

Here the CDR3 reads CASSLGAGAGASGNTIYF. The CDR3 DNA reads as TGTGCCAGCAGCTTGGGGGCCGGGGCAGGGGCCTCTGGAAACACCATATATTTT. The J gene is TRBJ1-3, the V gene TRBV5-4, with D possibly TRBD1 on 6 matching bases. The germline V gene encodes CDR1 SGHNT and CDR2 YYREEE (reference sequence). The CDR3 consists of 18 residues. V was cut by 0 bases and J by 0 bases, with 16 bases left in between.

CDR3 sequence (DNA): TGTGCCAGCAGGCGGACAGTGAACACTGAAGCTTTCTTT. This translates into CASRRTVNTEAFF. The chain combines TRBV2 with TRBJ1-1; possibly TRBD1 for D (6 bases). Trimming took 6 bases from V and 0 from J, leaving 8 bases between them. Germline V gives CDR1 SNHLY, CDR2 FYNNEI. CDR3 length equals 13 residues. The full variable domain, in which reference TRBV2 and TRBJ1-1 provide the parts outside the CDR3, is EPEVTQTPSHQVTQMGQEVILRCVPISNHLYFYWYRQILGQKVEFLVSFYNNEISEKSEIFDDQFSVERPDGSNFTLKIRSTKLEDSAMYFCASRRTVNTEAFFGQGTRLTVV.